The 29 T cell receptor beta chains given below trace back to one sample, sequenced in a study of cytomegalovirus exposure and HLA in healthy donors. In the PCR, 60 Vbeta and 13 Jbeta primers were used. Sequencing was performed with immunoSEQ multiplex PCR; in TCRdb, only in-frame clones are kept and a portion is missing. Of some 140,000 clones detected, around 80% appear once; the ten largest clones hold 5.6%. Sequencing was performed on PBMCs. The receptor source for this set is a woman in her 40s in good health and CMV-seropositive.

V is TRBV9 and J is TRBJ2-5, with TRBD2 matching over 9 bases. Per the germline V gene, CDR1 is SGDLS and CDR2 is YYNGEE. V was pared by 0 bases and J by 4 bases, with 7 bases of the junction left unmatched. The CDR3 covers 16 residues. CDR3 coding DNA: TGTGCCAGCAGCGTAGGGCGGGAGGGCCGGAGAGAGACCCAGTACTTC. Its translation is CASSVGREGRRETQYF.

The chain links TRBV5-1 to TRBJ2-1; 9 bases are a match to TRBD2. Germline V lookup: CDR1 SGHRS, CDR2 YFSETQ. The CDR3 covers 16 residues. The junction had 8 bases not matched to a gene; V was cut back by 0 bases and J by 7 bases. The CDR3 here is CASSLAVAGVLNEQFF. The CDR3 nucleotides read TGCGCCAGCAGCTTGGCAGTAGCGGGAGTCCTTAATGAGCAGTTCTTC.

The rearrangement joins TRBV27 to TRBJ1-1; perhaps TRBD1 as D (6 bases). The CDR3 runs to 14 residues. Looked up from germline, CDR1 is MNHEY and CDR2 is SMNVEV (reference sequence). Trimming left V 4 bases short and J 0 bases short, with 9 bases between. The DNA for the CDR3 is TGTGCCAGCAGTTCAGGGGTTTTGAACACTGAAGCTTTCTTT. This sequence encodes CASSSGVLNTEAFF.

The rearrangement uses TRBV28 and TRBJ2-2, with 8 positions matching TRBD1. This CDR3 is built from 15 residues. Germline V gives CDR1 MDHEN, CDR2 SYDVKM. V lost 6 bases and J lost 1; bases outside the gene matches: 4. As DNA, the CDR3 is TGTGCCAGCAGCAGGACAGGGTGGAACACCGGGGAGCTGTTTTTT. Encoded protein: CASSRTGWNTGELFF.

This chain links TRBV7-2 with TRBJ1-2, with D tentatively TRBD1 (5 bases). Trimming left V 2 bases short and J 8 bases short, with 15 bases between. Per the germline V gene, CDR1 is SGHTA and CDR2 is FQGNSA. This CDR3 is built from 14 residues. CDR3 sequence (DNA): TGTGCCAGCAGCTTATCCGGGGGAATTTTAGGCTACACCTTC. Residues: CASSLSGGILGYTF.

The V and J genes are TRBV12-5 and TRBJ2-1; the match to TRBD2 covers 15 bases. This CDR3 region has 16 residues. Germline V gene sequence: CDR1 LGHNT, CDR2 FRNRAP. The ends lost 5 bases at V and 8 bases at J; junction bases unmatched: 7. DNA for the CDR3: TGTGCTAGTGGTATCGGACTAGCGGGAGGGCCCTATGAGCAGTTCTTC. Translation: CASGIGLAGGPYEQFF.

The V gene is TRBV11-3, the J gene TRBJ2-6, with D perhaps matching TRBD1 (6 bases). This CDR3 spans 16 amino acids. V lost 2 bases to trimming and J lost 2 bases, with 10 bases between them. The germline gives CDR1 SGHNT, CDR2 YENEEA. The CDR3 region is CASSLQAGAGANVLTF. The CDR3 DNA follows: TGTGCCAGCAGCTTACAAGCAGGGGCTGGGGCCAACGTCCTGACTTTC.

This chain uses TRBV15 with TRBJ2-1; 7 bases agree with TRBD1. The CDR3 consists of 16 residues. The ends lost 2 bases at V and 2 bases at J; junction bases unmatched: 6. In germline, CDR1 is LNHNV, CDR2 YYDKDF (reference sequence). For the CDR3, the DNA is TGTGCCACCAGCAGACTGGGACAGACAACCTACAATGAGCAGTTCTTC. This codes for CATSRLGQTTYNEQFF.

The rearrangement uses TRBV7-2 and TRBJ2-3, with 7 bases aligning to TRBD2. The CDR3 is 19 amino acids. V was clipped by 4 bases and J by 7 bases; unmatched bases: 23. Germline V lookup: CDR1 SGHTA, CDR2 FQGNSA. The CDR3 nucleotides read TGTGCCAGCAGCTCAATAAAGCAAGCGGGAAACACATTCATGAATACGCAGTATTTT. It yields the protein CASSSIKQAGNTFMNTQYF.

This rearrangement joins TRBV5-4 to TRBJ1-2; 8 bases are a match to TRBD1. The CDR3 sequence is 17 residues long. Germline CDR1 and CDR2: SGHNT and YYREEE (reference sequence). After removal of 6 bases from V and 2 bases from J, the junction contained 15 bases not matched to a gene. This CDR3 reads CASIGVPGGQGNYGYTF. The DNA for the CDR3 is TGTGCCAGCATAGGTGTGCCGGGAGGACAGGGCAACTATGGCTACACCTTC.

This chain links TRBV18 with TRBJ2-7, with D uncertain. The CDR3 loop spans 14 amino acids. Germline-derived CDR1 and CDR2 are KGHSH and LQKENI. V was trimmed by 3 bases and J by 7 bases, leaving 16 bases between them. DNA of the CDR3: TGTGCCAGCTCACCGCTTTCGACACTCTTGGAGCAGTACTTC. Amino acids: CASSPLSTLLEQYF.

V gene TRBV4-1 combines with J gene TRBJ1-2; D not resolved. The CDR3 runs to 13 residues. CDR1 is MGHRA, CDR2 YSYEKL, per germline. Trimming left V 5 bases short and J 4 bases short, with 11 bases between. This CDR3 is CASSDNGGYGYTF. CDR3 in DNA: TGCGCCAGCAGCGATAACGGTGGCTATGGCTACACCTTC.

The chain couples TRBV2 to TRBJ2-3, with 10 bases matching TRBD2. The CDR3 contains 15 residues. Per the germline V gene, CDR1 is SNHLY and CDR2 is FYNNEI. J lost 4 bases, V lost 5 bases, and 6 bases had no gene match. The DNA of the CDR3 is TGTGCCAGCAGTAGCACTAGCGGGAATCCAGATACGCAGTATTTT. It yields the protein CASSSTSGNPDTQYF.

The CDR3 here is CASSLEGRAETQYF. CDR3 DNA sequence: TGTGCCAGCAGCTTGGAGGGAAGAGCCGAGACCCAGTACTTC. The chain employs TRBV7-9 and TRBJ2-5, with a weak D call TRBD2 (6 bases). CDR1 SEHNR and CDR2 FQNEAQ come from the germline V gene (reference sequence). V shed 3 bases and J shed 5 bases, with 13 bases lying between them. The CDR3 has 14 amino acids.

The rearrangement joins TRBV27 to TRBJ1-1; weak D call: TRBD1 (5 bases). V was trimmed by 7 bases and J by 0 bases, leaving 24 bases between them. Looked up from germline, CDR1 is MNHEY and CDR2 is SMNVEV (reference sequence). CDR3 length equals 18 residues. CDR3 sequence: CASTSLGGVRLLNTEAFF. DNA for the CDR3: TGTGCCAGCACCTCTCTGGGGGGGGTGAGACTCCTGAACACTGAAGCTTTCTTT.

The chain couples TRBV5-4 to TRBJ2-7; 9 bases map to TRBD2. CDR3 length: 15 amino acids. CDR1 is SGHNT and CDR2 is YYREEE in the germline V gene (reference sequence). After removal of 0 bases from V and 2 bases from J, the junction contained 3 bases not matched to a gene. This CDR3 reads CASSLEGGRAYEQYF. The CDR3 bases are TGTGCCAGCAGCTTGGAGGGCGGGAGGGCCTACGAGCAGTACTTC.

The CDR3 DNA sequence: TGTGCCAGCAGGCGCACCGGGGAGCTGTTTTTT. Protein product: CASRRTGELFF. The chain recombines TRBV6-5 with TRBJ2-2; D uncertain. V lost 6 bases, J lost 4 bases, and 3 bases lay in between. The CDR3 loop spans 11 amino acids. Germline CDR1 reads MNHEY; CDR2 reads SVGAGI.

V is TRBV7-6 and J is TRBJ2-6; possible D gene TRBD1, 6 bases. Germline assignment: CDR1 SGHVS and CDR2 FNYEAQ. This CDR3 contains 18 residues. V was pared by 5 bases and J by 1 base, with 18 bases between. The CDR3 DNA follows: TGTGCCAGCAGCCCCCGGGACAAATCGTATTCTGGGGCCAACGTCCTGACTTTC. Translating it yields CASSPRDKSYSGANVLTF.

The chain has TRBV19 and TRBJ1-4; D ambiguous. This CDR3 is 12 amino acids long. Germline assignment: CDR1 LNHDA and CDR2 SQIVND (reference sequence). The V end was cut by 4 bases, the J end by 10 bases, with 10 bases between. The CDR3 loop reads CASSTLSGKLFF. Here the CDR3 DNA reads TGTGCCAGTAGTACCCTCTCGGGAAAACTGTTTTTT.

The chain is built from TRBV6-5 and TRBJ1-1, with 7 positions matching TRBD1. The germline CDR1 and CDR2 sequences are MNHEY and SVGAGI. CDR3 length: 11 amino acids. J lost 7 bases, V lost 8 bases, and 4 bases had no gene match. The CDR3 DNA reads TGTGCCAGCCATACAGGGGTTGAAGCTTTCTTT. This translates into CASHTGVEAFF.

The rearrangement uses TRBV30 and TRBJ1-1; 8 bases fit TRBD1. This CDR3 has 13 amino acids. V dropped 3 bases and J dropped 5; count of bases not matched to a gene: 5. From germline, CDR1 is GTSNPN and CDR2 SVGIG (reference sequence). In nucleotides, the CDR3 is TGTGCCTGGAGCTTGACAGGGGTTACTGAAGCTTTCTTT. It encodes CAWSLTGVTEAFF.

The chain combines TRBV2 with TRBJ1-2, with D possibly TRBD1 on 6 matching bases. CDR1 SNHLY and CDR2 FYNNEI come from the germline V gene. Trimming pared 4 bases from V and 3 bases from J, leaving 12 bases between. The CDR3 is made up of 14 amino acids. The CDR3 sequence: CASSAPDSYYGYTF. The CDR3 DNA reads TGTGCCAGCAGTGCCCCGGACAGCTACTATGGCTACACCTTC.

The rearrangement joins TRBV6-5 to TRBJ1-2; no firm D call. The V and J ends lost 6 bases and 8 bases respectively, with 22 bases between them. The CDR3 extends over 15 amino acids. From germline, CDR1 is MNHEY and CDR2 SVGAGI. This chain's CDR3 is CASRPGLRQRSGYTF. The DNA for the CDR3 is TGTGCCAGCAGACCTGGTCTGCGGCAGCGTAGCGGCTACACCTTC.

This chain joins TRBV7-9 and TRBJ2-7, with 10 bases lining up with TRBD1. The CDR3 is made up of 16 amino acids. V lost 8 bases, J lost 3 bases, and 13 bases stayed unmatched. CDR1 is SEHNR, CDR2 FQNEAQ, per germline (reference sequence). CDR3: CASEIRMGTGDYEQYF. The CDR3 bases are TGTGCCAGCGAAATTCGTATGGGGACAGGGGACTACGAGCAGTACTTC.

The J gene is TRBJ2-1, the V gene TRBV5-1; 7 bases map to TRBD2. Germline V gives CDR1 SGHRS, CDR2 YFSETQ. V was clipped by 0 bases and J by 10 bases; unmatched bases: 10. This CDR3 has 15 amino acids. The CDR3: CASSLGGGLIWEQFF. The CDR3 bases are TGCGCCAGCAGCTTGGGCGGGGGTTTAATCTGGGAGCAGTTCTTC.

The rearrangement links TRBV19 to TRBJ2-7, with TRBD2 matching over 11 bases. V lost 3 bases and J lost 3; bases outside the gene matches: 10. CDR1 is LNHDA, CDR2 SQIVND, per germline (reference sequence). CDR3 length: 17 amino acids. The CDR3 DNA sequence: TGTGCCAGTAGTATCTCTACTAGCGGGGGCGCCGTCTACGAGCAGTACTTC. It specifies CASSISTSGGAVYEQYF.

The chain links TRBV11-2 to TRBJ2-7, with 10 nucleotides matching TRBD2. CDR1 is SGHAT, CDR2 FQNNGV, per germline. V shed 5 bases, J shed 4 bases, and the junction held 14 bases outside the gene matches. The CDR3 contains 17 residues. The CDR3 nucleotides are TGTGCCAGCAGCCAAACGGGCACTAGCGGGATTGGTTACGAGCAGTACTTC. It is translated as CASSQTGTSGIGYEQYF.

This chain uses TRBV12-2 with TRBJ2-7; TRBD1, as called in the table, went unchecked against the DNA. TRBV12-2 is a pseudogene locus. The CDR3 runs to 15 residues. The CDR3 DNA follows: TGTGCAAGTCGCCTCCGACACTGTCCCTCCCACGAGCAGTACTTC. As protein: CASRLRHCPSHEQYF.

This chain links TRBV9 with TRBJ1-1; 10 positions match TRBD1. Per germline, CDR1 SGDLS and CDR2 YYNGEE. The ends lost 4 bases at V and 5 bases at J; junction bases unmatched: 11. The CDR3 sequence is 16 residues long. This CDR3 reads CASSTGPTGGRTEAFF. CDR3 nucleotides: TGTGCCAGCAGCACCGGACCGACAGGGGGCAGAACTGAAGCTTTCTTT.